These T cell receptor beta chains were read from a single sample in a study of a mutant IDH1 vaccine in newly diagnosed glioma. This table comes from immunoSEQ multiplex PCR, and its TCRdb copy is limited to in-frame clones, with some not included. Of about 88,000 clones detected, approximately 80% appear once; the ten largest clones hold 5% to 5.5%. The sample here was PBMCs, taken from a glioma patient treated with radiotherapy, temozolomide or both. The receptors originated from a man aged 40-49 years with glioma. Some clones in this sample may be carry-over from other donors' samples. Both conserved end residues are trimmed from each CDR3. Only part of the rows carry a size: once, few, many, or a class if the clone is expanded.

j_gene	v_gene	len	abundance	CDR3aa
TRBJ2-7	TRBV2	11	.	ASRGTGAYEQY
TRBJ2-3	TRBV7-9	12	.	ASSVLAGGDTQY
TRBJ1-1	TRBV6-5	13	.	ASRPDRGWTAEAF
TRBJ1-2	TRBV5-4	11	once	ASSPDRDRGYT
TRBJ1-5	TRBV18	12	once	ASSFTEGLQPQH
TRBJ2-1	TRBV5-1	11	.	ASKQGAYNEQF
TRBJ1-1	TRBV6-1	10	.	ASSHRGRAAF
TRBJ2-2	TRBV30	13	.	AWSGPPQVTGELF
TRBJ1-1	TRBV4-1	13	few	ASSQGQGANTEAF
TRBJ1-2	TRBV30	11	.	AWSASGGYGYT
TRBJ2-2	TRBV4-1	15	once	ASSQEGGRTYTGELF
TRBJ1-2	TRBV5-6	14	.	ASSPDRSESLLGYT
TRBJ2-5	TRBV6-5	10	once	ATSGDQETQY
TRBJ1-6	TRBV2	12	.	ASSAGQGSSPLH
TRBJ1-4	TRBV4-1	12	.	ASSQAWGVEKLF
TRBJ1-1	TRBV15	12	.	ATSRGTGRTEAF
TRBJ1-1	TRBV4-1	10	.	ASSLGDTEAF
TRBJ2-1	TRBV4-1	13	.	ASSQPGRSYNEQF
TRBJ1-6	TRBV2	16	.	ASSTAGQGFTYNSPLH
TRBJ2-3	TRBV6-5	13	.	ASSILAGGIDTQY
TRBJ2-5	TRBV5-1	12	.	ASSLTGPVETQY
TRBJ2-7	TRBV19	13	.	ASSIKRGDNYEQY
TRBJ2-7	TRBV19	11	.	ASSRQEGYEQY
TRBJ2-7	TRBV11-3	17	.	ASSTRVWPRDPATYEQY
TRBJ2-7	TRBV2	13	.	ASSITGIPSYEQY
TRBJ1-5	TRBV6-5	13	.	ASSYSMVGNQPQH
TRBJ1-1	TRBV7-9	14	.	ASSPRRIPVDTEAF
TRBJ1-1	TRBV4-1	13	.	ASSQRTGLAAEAF
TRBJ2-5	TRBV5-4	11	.	ASSPHFEGTQY
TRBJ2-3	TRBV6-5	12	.	ASRKAGSTDTQY
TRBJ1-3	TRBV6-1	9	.	AIARGNTIY
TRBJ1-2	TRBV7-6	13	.	ASSYTNSHQGGYT
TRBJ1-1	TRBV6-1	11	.	ASRQSLNTEAF
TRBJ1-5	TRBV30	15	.	AWTNSTLPNSNQPQH
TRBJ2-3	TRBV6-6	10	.	ASSPTADTQY
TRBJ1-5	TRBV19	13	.	ASSMVGKRDQPQH
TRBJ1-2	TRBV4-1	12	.	ASSQGTGAVGYT
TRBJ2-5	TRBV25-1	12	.	ASSGTLATATQY
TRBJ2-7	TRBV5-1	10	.	ASRPDRGEQY
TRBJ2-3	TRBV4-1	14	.	ASSQGIRGATDTQY
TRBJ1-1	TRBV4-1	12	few	ASSQMGQNTEAF
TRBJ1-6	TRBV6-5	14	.	ASSYSMISGNSPLH
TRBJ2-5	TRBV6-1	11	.	ASSLGLKETQY
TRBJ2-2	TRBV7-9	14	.	ARPGGRDSNTGELF
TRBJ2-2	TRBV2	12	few	ASRGDLNTGELF
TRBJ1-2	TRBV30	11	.	AWSRDRPYGYT
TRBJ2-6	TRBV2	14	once	ASTFWGGSGANVLT
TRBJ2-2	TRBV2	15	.	ASSVTGQGARTGELF
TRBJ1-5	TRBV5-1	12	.	ASSFGETNQPQH
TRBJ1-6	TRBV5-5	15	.	ASRPGQGVQDNSPLH
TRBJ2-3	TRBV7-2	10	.	ASSLYSDTQY